This TCR beta chain was captured in a study of T-cell memory formation after mild COVID-19. CDR3 size: 11 residues. The V gene's germline CDR1 is DFQATT and CDR2 SNEGSKA (reference sequence). Comments on this clonotype: Its specificity is not known. Germline and junction disagree at one end, which may indicate a read error.

The study's findings and limits: The pre-infection memory compartment contained some responding clones, suggesting cross-reactive memory joined. Clones which contracted sat mainly in CM and EM if CD4+, and in EMRA if CD8+. The authors did not confirm SARS-CoV-2 specificity of second-wave clones peaking day 37.

TCRdb used MiXCR to reprocess the 5' RACE reads, holding one entry per CDR3 protein. The data contain 190,000 or so distinct CDR3 sequences, about a fifth of them seen just once; the ten biggest clones take up approximately 22%. Sequencing was done on a sample of PBMCs or a T cell subset sorted from them (not recorded which). The chain couples TRBV20-1 to TRBJ2-7; 8 bases are a match to TRBD2. The TCR originated in an adult woman who had mild COVID-19 (a few samples of this study predate the infection). Cell type and time point are not known. The CDR3 loop is CSARGLAEQYF. In DNA, the CDR3 is TGCAGTGCCAGAGGACTAGCCGAGCAGTACTTC.